This TCR beta chain was identified in a study of human T cells and chemical hapten exposure. The library put unique molecular identifiers onto individual cDNA molecules. TCRdb processed the RACE reads anew with MiXCR; each CDR3 protein has one entry. This sample has 300,000 to 450,000 distinct CDR3 sequences; around 5.5% occur once, and the top ten carry just over 2.5%. The time point was: pre-sensitization, week 0. Treatment noted: therapeutic diphenylcyclopropenone sensitization with weekly scalp DPC. This clonotype has ten or more counts. Its target is unknown. The CDR3 length is 15 residues. V dropped 3 bases and J dropped 7 bases, with 18 bases sitting between them. Germline V gene sequence: CDR1 SEHNR, CDR2 FQNEAQ (reference sequence). General study results and limits: The donors suffered from alopecia, so their immune response may not match that of healthy people.

The source was whole blood, collected in connection with sensitization to the hapten diphenylcyclopropenone (DPC). The chain employs TRBV7-9 and TRBJ1-2; TRBD1 is a possible D gene (6 bases). The source of this sequence is a woman between 45 and 60 years old with alopecia areata. Some clones in this sample may be carry-over from other donors' samples. The CDR3, as DNA: TGTGCCAGCAGCTTTGGAGACGTACAGGGAGTTGGCTACACCTTC. Protein sequence: CASSFGDVQGVGYTF.